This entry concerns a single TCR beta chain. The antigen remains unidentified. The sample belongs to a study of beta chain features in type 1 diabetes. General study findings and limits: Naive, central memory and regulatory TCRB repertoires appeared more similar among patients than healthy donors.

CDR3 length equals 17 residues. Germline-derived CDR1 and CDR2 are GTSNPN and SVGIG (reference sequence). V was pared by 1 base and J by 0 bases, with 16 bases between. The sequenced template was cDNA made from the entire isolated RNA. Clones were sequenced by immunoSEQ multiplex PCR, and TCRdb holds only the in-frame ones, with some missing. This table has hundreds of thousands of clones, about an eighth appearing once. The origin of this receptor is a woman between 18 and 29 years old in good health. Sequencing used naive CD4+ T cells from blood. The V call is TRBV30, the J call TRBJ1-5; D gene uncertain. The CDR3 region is CAWSADRSSNSNQPQHF. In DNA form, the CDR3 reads TGTGCCTGGAGTGCCGACCGGAGTTCTAATAGCAATCAGCCCCAGCATTTT.